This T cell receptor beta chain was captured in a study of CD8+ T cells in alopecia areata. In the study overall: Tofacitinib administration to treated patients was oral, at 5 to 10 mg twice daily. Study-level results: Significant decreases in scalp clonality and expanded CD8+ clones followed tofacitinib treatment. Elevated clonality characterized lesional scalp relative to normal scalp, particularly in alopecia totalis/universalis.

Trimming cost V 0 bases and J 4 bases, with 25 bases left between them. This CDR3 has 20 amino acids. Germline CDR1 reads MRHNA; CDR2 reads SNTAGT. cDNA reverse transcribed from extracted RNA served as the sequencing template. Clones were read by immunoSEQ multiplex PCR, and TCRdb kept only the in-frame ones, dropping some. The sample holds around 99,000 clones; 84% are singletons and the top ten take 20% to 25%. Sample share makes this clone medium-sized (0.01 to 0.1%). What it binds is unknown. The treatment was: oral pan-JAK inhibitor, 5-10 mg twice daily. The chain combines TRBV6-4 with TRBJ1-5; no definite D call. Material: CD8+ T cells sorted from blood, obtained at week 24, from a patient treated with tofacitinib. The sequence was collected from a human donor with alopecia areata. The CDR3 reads CASSDSQLPLGQTHNQPQHF. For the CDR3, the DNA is TGTGCCAGCAGTGACTCACAATTACCCCTTGGTCAGACGCATAATCAGCCCCAGCATTTT.